Shown below are 9 T cell receptor beta chains from a single sample sequenced in a study of cytomegalovirus exposure and HLA in healthy donors. Amplification used 60 Vbeta primers and 13 Jbeta primers. Produced via immunoSEQ multiplex PCR; TCRdb's table is partial and in-frame only. Among fewer than 90,000 clones listed, about 70% were seen once. Sequenced sample: PBMCs. The receptors come from a woman aged 45-65 years in good health and CMV-seropositive.

J is TRBJ2-1 and V is TRBV28, with D uncertain. The CDR3 has 11 residues. Germline-derived CDR1 and CDR2 are MDHEN and SYDVKM. Trimming removed 3 bases from V and 7 bases from J, with 4 bases in between. The CDR3 region is CASSLTNEQFF. CDR3 coding DNA: TGTGCCAGCAGTTTGACTAATGAGCAGTTCTTC. Drawing the rest from reference TRBV28 and TRBJ2-1, the complete variable domain is DVKVTQSSRYLVKRTGEKVFLECVQDMDHENMFWYRQDPGLGLRLIYFSYDVKMKEKGDIPEGYSVSREKKERFSLILESASTNQTSMYLCASSLTNEQFFGPGTRLTVL.

The rearrangement links TRBV18 to TRBJ1-1, with TRBD1 identical over 7 bases. The CDR3 is 16 amino acids. Germline CDR1 is KGHSH and CDR2 is LQKENI. V lost 0 bases and J lost 1; bases outside the gene matches: 5. For the CDR3, the DNA is TGTGCCAGCTCACCACCGGCAGGGGGAGGGAACACTGAAGCTTTCTTT. This encodes CASSPPAGGGNTEAFF.

This sequence joins TRBV28 and TRBJ2-7; possibly TRBD1 for D (6 bases). This CDR3 is built from 15 residues. The germline gives CDR1 MDHEN, CDR2 SYDVKM. V was trimmed by 3 bases and J by 4 bases, leaving 16 bases between them. CDR3 residues: CASSFRTGLGYEQYF. CDR3 DNA: TGTGCCAGCAGTTTCCGCACAGGGCTCGGGTACGAGCAGTACTTC.

This clone was observed a few times. The gene calls are TRBV29-1 and TRBJ1-2; a weak D match, TRBD1 (5 bases). The CDR3 covers 11 residues. V lost 6 bases and J 6 bases, leaving 11 bases between the germline ends. Germline V CDR1 and CDR2: SQVTM, ANQGSEA. The CDR3 sequence: CSVLGQDGYTF. The CDR3 bases are TGCAGCGTCTTGGGGCAGGATGGCTACACCTTC.

This clone appeared a single time. This chain uses TRBV27 with TRBJ1-4; TRBD1 aligns across 8 bases. The CDR3 spans 16 residues. The V segment lost 5 bases and the J segment 5 bases; nucleotides outside the gene matches: 10. CDR1 and CDR2 from the germline V gene are MNHEY and SMNVEV (reference sequence). CDR3 loop: CASSPEDRALNEKLFF. CDR3 in DNA: TGTGCCAGCAGTCCCGAGGACAGGGCGTTAAATGAAAAACTGTTTTTT.

The chain joins TRBV7-9 to TRBJ2-3; D is uncertain. This CDR3 contains 16 residues. The V end was cut by 5 bases, the J end by 0 bases, with 15 bases between. Per germline, CDR1 SEHNR and CDR2 FQNEAQ (reference sequence). The CDR3 here is CASSPNSFFSTDTQYF. The CDR3 nucleotides are TGTGCCAGCAGCCCGAACTCATTCTTCAGCACAGATACGCAGTATTTT.

The chain couples TRBV5-6 to TRBJ2-5; TRBD2 is a possible D gene (5 bases). The V end lost 1 base, the J end lost 5 bases, and 15 bases lay between the germline ends. The CDR3 totals 15 residues. CDR1 is SGHDT and CDR2 is YYEEEE in the germline V gene. CDR3 nucleotides: TGTGCCAGCAGCTTGTCTTCGGAGAGAGGGGAGACCCAGTACTTC. It translates to CASSLSSERGETQYF.

This clone was seen a few times. The chain has TRBV18 and TRBJ2-7, with 10 nucleotides matching TRBD2. This CDR3 contains 15 residues. Germline loops: CDR1 KGHSH, CDR2 LQKENI. The V and J ends lost 2 bases and 5 bases, in that order; junction bases with no gene match: 6. The CDR3 region has the DNA TGTGCCAGCTCACCAGTGCTAGCGGGGGTCCACGAGCAGTACTTC. Its protein product is CASSPVLAGVHEQYF.

The J gene is TRBJ1-5, the V gene TRBV6-5; the D gene is possibly TRBD1 (5 bases). The V gene's germline CDR1 is MNHEY and CDR2 SVGAGI. The CDR3 totals 13 residues. V was cut by 6 bases and J by 5 bases, with 11 bases left in between. The CDR3 protein is CASRYDRYQPQHF. The CDR3 DNA sequence: TGTGCCAGCAGATACGACAGATATCAGCCCCAGCATTTT.